This TCR beta chain was retrieved from a study of cytomegalovirus exposure and HLA in healthy donors. Only a few counts were recorded for this clone. Its specificity is not known. In nominal health when sampled, donors likely had unrecorded immune exposures nonetheless. Findings and caveats of the study: 164 TCR beta chains were listed as cytomegalovirus-associated. Reported results showed that the classifier diagnosed cytomegalovirus status with high specificity and sensitivity.

Use of 60 Vbeta and 13 Jbeta primers characterized the PCR. TCRdb's table, derived via immunoSEQ multiplex PCR, lists solely in-frame clones and lacks some. The sample includes about 100,000 clones, approximately 87% of them seen just once. The CDR3 extends over 13 amino acids. Germline lookup yields CDR1 SGHDT and CDR2 YYEEEE. V was shortened by 3 bases and J by 6 bases, with 12 bases between the two germline ends. The J gene is TRBJ1-2, the V gene TRBV5-6; D gene ambiguous. Source material: PBMCs. The receptor was derived from a man aged 35 to 55 in good health and CMV-seronegative. The CDR3 DNA is TGTGCCAGCAGCTCCGCGGCTGCGGATGGCTACACCTTC. Protein sequence: CASSSAAADGYTF.